The 22 T cell receptor beta chains reported below all come from one sample, sequenced in a study of cytomegalovirus exposure and HLA in healthy donors. Researchers ran the PCR with 60 Vbeta and 13 Jbeta primers. Generated by immunoSEQ multiplex PCR, the TCRdb table keeps only in-frame clones and is missing some. This specimen shows some 70,000 clones; the ten leading clones hold 7.5%. Input material: PBMCs. The receptors here all came from a female donor in good health and CMV-seropositive.

CDR3 in amino acids: CASSAGQSYEQYF. The CDR3 coding sequence is TGCGCCAGCAGCGCCGGACAGTCCTACGAGCAGTACTTC. J is TRBJ2-7 and V is TRBV5-1; a possible D gene is TRBD1 (6 bases). Between the trimmed V and J ends, which lost 4 bases and 1 base, there was a span of 9 bases. This CDR3 spans 13 amino acids. Germline V gene data show CDR1 as SGHRS and CDR2 as YFSETQ.

The gene calls are TRBV5-1 and TRBJ1-4; tentatively, D is TRBD1 (6 bases). This CDR3 is 13 amino acids long. Looked up from germline, CDR1 is SGHRS and CDR2 is YFSETQ. V dropped 5 bases and J dropped 5 bases, with 10 bases sitting between them. The CDR3 protein is CASRDSPNEKLFF. As DNA, the CDR3 is TGCGCCAGCAGGGACAGCCCGAATGAAAAACTGTTTTTT.

The chain links TRBV7-2 to TRBJ1-5; D perhaps matches TRBD1 (6 bases). The germline gives CDR1 SGHTA, CDR2 FQGNSA. V lost 3 bases, J lost 4 bases, and 13 bases lay in between. The CDR3 spans 15 residues. The CDR3 protein is CASSFGDTRNQPQHF. CDR3 DNA: TGTGCCAGCAGCTTTGGGGACACAAGAAATCAGCCCCAGCATTTT.

The chain couples TRBV4-3 to TRBJ1-3, with D possibly being TRBD1 (6 bases). Germline V gene data show CDR1 as LGHNA and CDR2 as YSLEER. The CDR3 extends over 15 amino acids. Trimming cost V 0 bases and J 8 bases, with 14 bases left between them. DNA of the CDR3: TGCGCCAGCAGCCAAGAGGCGCAGGGGAGACACACCATATATTTT. This sequence encodes CASSQEAQGRHTIYF.

The chain is built from TRBV4-1 and TRBJ2-3, with TRBD2 matching 7 bases. The CDR3 is made up of 18 amino acids. The germline V gene encodes CDR1 MGHRA and CDR2 YSYEKL. The J segment lost 5 bases and the V segment lost 1 base, leaving 15 bases of the junction unmatched. The CDR3 spells CASSQGEGTTLSKDTQYF. The CDR3 DNA reads as TGCGCCAGCAGCCAAGGGGAGGGTACCACCCTATCAAAAGATACGCAGTATTTT.

The gene calls are TRBV28 and TRBJ2-3, with D perhaps TRBD1 (6 bases). Looked up from germline, CDR1 is MDHEN and CDR2 is SYDVKM. The CDR3 spans 14 residues. V lost 3 bases, J lost 4 bases, and 11 bases lay in between. This CDR3 reads CASSFRGGADTQYF. The CDR3 coding sequence is TGTGCCAGCAGTTTCAGGGGTGGCGCAGATACGCAGTATTTT.

The chain has TRBV29-1 and TRBJ2-7; possibly TRBD1 for D (5 bases). There are 13 residues in the CDR3. Trimming pared 4 bases from V and 0 bases from J, leaving 10 bases between. Germline assignment: CDR1 SQVTM and CDR2 ANQGSEA. CDR3: CSVGQLSSYEQYF. CDR3 DNA sequence: TGCAGCGTTGGACAGTTGAGCTCCTACGAGCAGTACTTC.

The chain uses TRBV7-9 and TRBJ1-1; D gene uncertain. From germline, CDR1 is SEHNR and CDR2 FQNEAQ (reference sequence). V lost 6 bases to trimming and J lost 3 bases, with 8 bases between them. CDR3 length: 12 residues. CDR3 region: CASSPKDTEAFF. The CDR3 DNA follows: TGTGCCAGCAGTCCTAAAGACACTGAAGCTTTCTTT.

V is TRBV4-3 and J is TRBJ1-5; TRBD1 matches 9 bases. Trimming cost V 6 bases and J 6 bases; bases outside gene matches: 9. There are 15 residues in the CDR3. CDR1 and CDR2 (germline): LGHNA, YSLEER. The CDR3 region is CASRPGTGSSQPQHF. For the CDR3, the DNA is TGCGCCAGCAGGCCCGGGACAGGGTCTTCTCAGCCCCAGCATTTT.

The chain has TRBV11-2 and TRBJ2-1; no reliable D call. CDR3 size: 13 residues. V was clipped by 0 bases and J by 9 bases, with 9 bases between them. Germline CDR1 reads SGHAT; CDR2 reads FQNNGV. The CDR3 DNA follows: TGTGCCAGCAGCTTAGATTTAGGCGGTGAGCAGTTCTTC. Residues: CASSLDLGGEQFF.

This chain uses TRBV9 with TRBJ2-1; 11 nucleotides line up with TRBD1. CDR1 and CDR2 (germline): SGDLS, YYNGEE. The CDR3 has 14 amino acids. The trim removed 3 bases at V and 10 bases at J, leaving 6 bases unmatched. In DNA form, the CDR3 reads TGTGCCAGCAGCGCGGGACAGGGGGTTAAGGAGCAGTTCTTC. Its translation: CASSAGQGVKEQFF.

The chain has TRBV30 and TRBJ1-2, with 8 positions matching TRBD1. Germline CDR1 reads GTSNPN; CDR2 reads SVGIG (reference sequence). The CDR3 runs to 12 residues. The junction had 9 bases not matched to a gene; V was cut back by 7 bases and J by 8 bases. Here the CDR3 DNA reads TGTGCCTACGACACAGGGGGAAGGGGCTACACCTTC. It codes for CAYDTGGRGYTF. Looking up the rest from reference TRBV30 and TRBJ1-2 gives the full variable domain: SQTIHQWPATLVQPVGSPLSLECTVEGTSNPNLYWYRQAAGRGLQLLFYSVGIGQISSEVPQNLSASRPQDRQFILSSKKLLLSDSGFYLCAYDTGGRGYTFGSGTRLTVV.

A note on this clone: At one end, the junction sequence differs from germline, possibly due to a read error. The chain employs TRBV15 and TRBJ2-5; 7 bases line up with TRBD2. The CDR3 is 13 amino acids. Germline lookup yields CDR1 LNHNV and CDR2 YYDKDF (reference sequence). The CDR3 DNA is TGTGCCATCAGCAGAGATAGACTAGCATCCCAGTACTTC. Translating gives CAISRDRLASQYF.

The chain recombines TRBV19 with TRBJ1-5; a possible D gene is TRBD1 (6 bases). This CDR3 is 13 amino acids long. V lost 5 bases and J lost 14, with 19 bases in between. Per the germline V gene, CDR1 is LNHDA and CDR2 is SQIVND (reference sequence). Here the CDR3 reads CASSDTDRWEKHF. CDR3 nucleotide sequence: TGTGCCAGTAGTGATACCGACAGGTGGGAGAAGCATTTT.

The chain couples TRBV30 to TRBJ2-2, with 8 positions matching TRBD2. Germline-derived CDR1 and CDR2 are GTSNPN and SVGIG (reference sequence). CDR3 length equals 16 residues. Trimming cost V 0 bases and J 2 bases; bases outside gene matches: 5. Written as DNA, the CDR3 is TGTGCCTGGAGTGTACCCAGCGGGGGCAACACCGGGGAGCTGTTTTTT. It is translated as CAWSVPSGGNTGELFF.

The chain recombines TRBV11-2 with TRBJ1-1, with a weak D call TRBD1 (6 bases). Per germline, CDR1 SGHAT and CDR2 FQNNGV. V was cut by 6 bases and J by 6 bases, with 17 bases left in between. The CDR3 has 14 amino acids. The CDR3 reads CASRPPGNRAEAFF. The CDR3, as DNA: TGTGCCAGCAGGCCCCCTGGGAACAGGGCTGAAGCTTTCTTT.

In nucleotides, the CDR3 is TGTGCCATCAGACCGGGACTAGCGGGAGGACACGACTCCTACAATGAGCAGTTCTTC. Protein: CAIRPGLAGGHDSYNEQFF. The chain is built from TRBV10-3 and TRBJ2-1, with 15 nucleotides matching TRBD2. The germline CDR1 and CDR2 sequences are ENHRY and SYGVKD. The V segment lost 6 bases and the J segment 0 bases; nucleotides outside the gene matches: 9. The CDR3 has 19 amino acids.

The chain combines TRBV20-1 with TRBJ2-5; TRBD2 might be the D (6 bases). The CDR3 contains 11 residues. V was trimmed by 7 bases and J by 2 bases, leaving 8 bases between them. Per germline, CDR1 DFQATT and CDR2 SNEGSKA (reference sequence). The CDR3 nucleotides read TGCAGTGAGGGACTTCAAGAGACCCAGTACTTC. It encodes CSEGLQETQYF.

The chain has TRBV7-9 and TRBJ2-7; 16 bases map to TRBD2. Germline CDR1 SEHNR, CDR2 FQNEAQ (reference sequence). The CDR3 runs 18 residues. J gave up 0 bases and V 4 bases, and 6 bases lay outside the gene matches. CDR3 amino acids: CASSSGLAGGPGSYEQYF. CDR3 sequence (DNA): TGTGCCAGCAGCTCGGGACTAGCGGGAGGGCCAGGCTCCTACGAGCAGTACTTC.

This chain's CDR3 is CATSLTGANTGELFF. Here the CDR3 DNA reads TGTGCCACCAGCTTGACTGGCGCGAACACCGGGGAGCTGTTTTTT. This chain joins TRBV15 and TRBJ2-2, with D unresolved. Between the trimmed V and J ends, which lost 5 bases and 0 bases, there was a span of 10 bases. Looked up from germline, CDR1 is LNHNV and CDR2 is YYDKDF (reference sequence). The CDR3 is 15 amino acids.

V gene TRBV7-2 combines with J gene TRBJ2-7, with D possibly being TRBD2 (5 bases). Per the germline V gene, CDR1 is SGHTA and CDR2 is FQGNSA. The CDR3 sequence is 15 residues long. Trimming removed 8 bases at V and 3 bases at J, with 20 bases between. The CDR3 region is CASGRILGGGYEQYF. DNA of the CDR3: TGTGCCAGCGGTCGGATCTTAGGAGGCGGCTACGAGCAGTACTTC. Based on the CDR3 plus reference TRBV7-2 and TRBJ2-7, the full variable domain is GAGVSQSPSNKVTEKGKDVELRCDPISGHTALYWYRQSLGQGLEFLIYFQGNSAPDKSGLPSDRFSAERTGGSVSTLTIQRTQQEDSAVYLCASGRILGGGYEQYFGPGTRLTVT.

On this clone: Other DNA sequences in the sample encode the same CDR3. The V call is TRBV7-2, the J call TRBJ1-6, with 7 bases lining up with TRBD1. V was clipped by 5 bases and J by 2 bases; unmatched bases: 6. Looked up from germline, CDR1 is SGHTA and CDR2 is FQGNSA. The CDR3 runs to 16 residues. The CDR3 here is CASSLETGPYNSPLHF. The CDR3 bases are TGTGCCAGCAGCCTCGAGACAGGGCCCTATAATTCACCCCTCCACTTT.